The sequence of this T cell receptor beta chain was determined in a study of T cells in Graves' hyperthyroidism and ophthalmopathy. The CDR3 regions of TCR beta were amplified from RNA transcripts. HTBI primers were used for first-round RT-PCR of the TCR CDR3. TCRdb passed the multiplex PCR reads through MiXCR, listing each CDR3 protein once. The sample contains hundreds of thousands of distinct CDR3 sequences, 16% of which appear only once. The CDR3 totals 18 residues. Trimming removed 4 bases from V and 7 bases from J; junction bases left unmatched: 18. Germline V gene lookup returns CDR1 PRHDT and CDR2 FYEKMQ (reference sequence).

This clonotype originated in a woman in her late teens or twenties with Graves' hyperthyroidism. This chain connects TRBV13 to TRBJ2-7; 11 bases match TRBD2. The material sequenced was blood. Written as DNA, the CDR3 is TGTGCCAGCAGCTCCTCGACTAGCGGGATGAGGAGTGGTTGGGAGCAGTACTTC. It specifies CASSSSTSGMRSGWEQYF. The variable domain in full, with the rest retrieved from reference TRBV13 and TRBJ2-7, is AAGVIQSPRHLIKEKRETATLKCYPIPRHDTVYWYQQGPGQDPQFLISFYEKMQSDKGSIPDRFSAQQFSDYHSELNMSSLELGDSALYFCASSSSTSGMRSGWEQYFGPGTRLTVT.